The sequence of this TCR beta chain was determined in a study of blood T cell repertoires in COVID-19. The CDR3 contains 11 residues. Trimming left V 0 bases short and J 13 bases short, with 8 bases between. Germline CDR1 SGHRS, CDR2 YFSETQ. Using immunoSEQ multiplex PCR, the repertoire was profiled, and TCRdb retains in-frame clones only, with some absent. Among about 250,000 clones, about 91% were seen once, and the ten largest hold roughly 6%. Material for sequencing was peripheral blood. The clonotype was recovered from a woman aged 25 to 39 with COVID-19, enrolled during active disease. The rearrangement joins TRBV5-1 to TRBJ2-1; D is possibly TRBD2 (6 bases). The CDR3 protein is CASSLGREQFF. The CDR3 DNA reads TGCGCCAGCAGCTTGGGGAGGGAACAGTTCTTC.